This TCR beta chain was captured in a study of T cell responses to AZD1222 COVID-19 vaccine. Clones were read by immunoSEQ multiplex PCR, and TCRdb kept only the in-frame ones, dropping some. The table has 250,000 to 300,000 clones, around 93% seen once. General study points: CD4 TCRs associated with vaccination spanned spike, dominating at 160-218 and 743-854. Elevations in Spike-specific TCR breadth and depth followed administration of two AZD1222 doses. Reports say nearly half of spike-specific TCRs go after unmutated variant regions. In all cases, repertoires were sampled only after the peak T cell response.

The V gene's germline CDR1 is SGHTS and CDR2 YDEGEE. Trimming cost V 7 bases and J 0 bases, with 22 bases left between them. CDR3 size: 17 residues. A note on this clone: The antigen remains unidentified.

Material: peripheral blood, obtained 28 days after the second AZD1222 dose. The sequence derives from an adult who received the AZD1222 COVID-19 vaccine. This rearrangement joins TRBV5-8 to TRBJ1-1; D might be TRBD1 (5 bases). In nucleotides, the CDR3 is TGTGCCAGCGGGGGTCGCGGAGCAGGGCGCCTGAACACTGAAGCTTTCTTT. Translation gives CASGGRGAGRLNTEAFF.